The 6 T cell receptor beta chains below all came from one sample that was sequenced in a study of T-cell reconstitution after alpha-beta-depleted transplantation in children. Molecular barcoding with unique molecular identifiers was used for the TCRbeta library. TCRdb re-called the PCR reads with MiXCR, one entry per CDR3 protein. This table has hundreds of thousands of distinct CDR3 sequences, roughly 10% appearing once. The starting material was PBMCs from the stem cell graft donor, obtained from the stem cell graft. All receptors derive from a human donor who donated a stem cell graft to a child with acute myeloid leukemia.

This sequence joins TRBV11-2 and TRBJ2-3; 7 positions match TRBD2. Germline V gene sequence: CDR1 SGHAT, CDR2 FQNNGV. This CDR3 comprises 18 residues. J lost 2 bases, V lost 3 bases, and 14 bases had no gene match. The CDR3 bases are TGTGCCAGCAGCTTCCCTCTTCGGGAGGCGGGGGACACAGATACGCAGTATTTT. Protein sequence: CASSFPLREAGDTDTQYF.

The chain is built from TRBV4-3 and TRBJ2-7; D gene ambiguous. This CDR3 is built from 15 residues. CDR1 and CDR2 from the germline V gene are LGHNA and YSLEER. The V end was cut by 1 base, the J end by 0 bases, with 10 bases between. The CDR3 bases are TGCGCCAGCAGCCAAGCGGCAGCGAGCTCCTACGAGCAGTACTTC. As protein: CASSQAAASSYEQYF.

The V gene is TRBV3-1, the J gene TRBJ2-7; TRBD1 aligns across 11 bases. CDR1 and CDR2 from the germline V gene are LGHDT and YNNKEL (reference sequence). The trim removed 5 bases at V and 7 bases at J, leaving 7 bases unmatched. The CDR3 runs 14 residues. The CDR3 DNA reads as TGTGCCAGCAGCTACCCCGGGACAGGGGGTGAGCAGTACTTC. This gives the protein CASSYPGTGGEQYF.

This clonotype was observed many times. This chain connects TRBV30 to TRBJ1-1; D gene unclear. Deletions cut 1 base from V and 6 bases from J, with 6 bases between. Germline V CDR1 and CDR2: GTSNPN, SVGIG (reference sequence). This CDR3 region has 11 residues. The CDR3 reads CAWSERAEAFF. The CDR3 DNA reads TGTGCCTGGAGTGAAAGGGCTGAAGCTTTCTTT.

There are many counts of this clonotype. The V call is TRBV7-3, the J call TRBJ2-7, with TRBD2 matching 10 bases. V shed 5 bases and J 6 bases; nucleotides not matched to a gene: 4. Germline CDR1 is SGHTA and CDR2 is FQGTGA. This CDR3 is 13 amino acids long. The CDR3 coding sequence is TGTGCCAGCAGCATTCTAGCGGGAGCCGAGCAGTACTTC. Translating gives CASSILAGAEQYF.

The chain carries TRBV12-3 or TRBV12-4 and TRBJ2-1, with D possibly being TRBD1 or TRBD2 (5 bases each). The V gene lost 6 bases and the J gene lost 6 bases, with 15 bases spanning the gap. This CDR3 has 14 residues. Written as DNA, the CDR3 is TGTGCCAGCAGCCTGGGGCGGGTCCTCAATGAGCAGTTCTTC. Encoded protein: CASSLGRVLNEQFF.